The 26 T cell receptor beta chains below were found in one sample sequenced in a study of blood T cell repertoires in COVID-19. Assay used: immunoSEQ multiplex PCR; TCRdb lists only in-frame clones, some missing. The sample lists approximately 250,000 clones; over 75% were seen once. The specimen was peripheral blood. These receptors all come from a human donor in a cohort sampled during active COVID-19.

V is TRBV29-1 and J is TRBJ1-2, with 7 bases aligning to TRBD1. Germline values: CDR1 SQVTM, CDR2 ANQGSEA. The CDR3 runs 12 residues. The junction had 7 bases not matched to a gene; V was cut back by 7 bases and J by 5 bases. The CDR3, as DNA: TGCAGCGACCACAGGGGCGAGTATGGCTACACCTTC. This sequence encodes CSDHRGEYGYTF. Supplemented by reference TRBV29-1 and TRBJ1-2, the full variable domain reads SAVISQKPSRDICQRGTSLTIQCQVDSQVTMMFWYRQQPGQSLTLIATANQGSEATYESGFVIDKFPISRPNLTFSTLTVSNMSPEDSSIYLCSDHRGEYGYTFGSGTRLTVV.

The genes are TRBV6-5 and TRBJ1-2, with 11 bases that match TRBD1. J gave up 5 bases and V 2 bases, and 7 bases lay outside the gene matches. Germline CDR1 reads MNHEY; CDR2 reads SVGAGI. CDR3 size: 16 residues. CDR3 residues: CASSYGRTGGSYGYTF. The DNA for the CDR3 is TGTGCCAGCAGTTACGGGAGGACAGGGGGCTCGTATGGCTACACCTTC.

This clone was detected a few times. V usage is TRBV4-1 and J usage is TRBJ1-2, with TRBD1 matching over 7 bases. The CDR3 consists of 15 residues. Per the germline V gene, CDR1 is MGHRA and CDR2 is YSYEKL. V lost 1 base, J lost 4 bases, and 6 bases stayed unmatched. The CDR3 loop reads CASSQGDRGFYGYTF. In DNA form, the CDR3 reads TGCGCCAGCAGCCAAGGGGACAGAGGATTCTATGGCTACACCTTC.

V is TRBV5-5 and J is TRBJ2-2, with TRBD2 matching 7 bases. The germline CDR1 and CDR2 sequences are SGHKS and YYEKEE (reference sequence). V dropped 0 bases and J dropped 6; count of bases not matched to a gene: 8. There are 16 residues in the CDR3. CDR3 loop: CASSLGLANPAGELFF. The CDR3 DNA follows: TGTGCCAGCAGCTTGGGACTAGCTAACCCCGCCGGGGAGCTGTTTTTT.

The rearrangement joins TRBV19 to TRBJ2-1; 12 nucleotides line up with TRBD2. V lost 3 bases, J lost 5 bases, and 5 bases stayed unmatched. This CDR3 has 16 amino acids. In germline, CDR1 is LNHDA, CDR2 SQIVND (reference sequence). The CDR3 spells CASSMVGLAGNNEQFF. CDR3 bases: TGTGCCAGTAGTATGGTAGGACTAGCGGGGAACAATGAGCAGTTCTTC.

The chain has TRBV5-1 and TRBJ1-1; 7 bases map to TRBD1. This CDR3 is built from 16 residues. After removal of 0 bases from V and 3 bases from J, the junction contained 8 bases not matched to a gene. Germline V lookup: CDR1 SGHRS, CDR2 YFSETQ. The CDR3 DNA follows: TGCGCCAGCAGCTTGGGGACAGGATGGACTGACACTGAAGCTTTCTTT. This encodes CASSLGTGWTDTEAFF. Supplemented by reference TRBV5-1 and TRBJ1-1, the full variable domain reads KAGVTQTPRYLIKTRGQQVTLSCSPISGHRSVSWYQQTPGQGLQFLFEYFSETQRNKGNFPGRFSGRQFSNSRSEMNVSTLELGDSALYLCASSLGTGWTDTEAFFGQGTRLTVV.

J is TRBJ2-7 and V is TRBV12-5, with TRBD1 identical over 10 bases. The length of the CDR3 is 14 residues. Germline CDR1 and CDR2: LGHNT and FRNRAP. V lost 6 bases, J lost 1 base, and 3 bases stayed unmatched. The DNA of the CDR3 is TGTGCTAGTGGCCCGGGACAGGGGTCCTACGAGCAGTACTTC. Encoded protein: CASGPGQGSYEQYF. The full variable domain, with the rest looked up from reference TRBV12-5 and TRBJ2-7, is DARVTQTPRHKVTEMGQEVTMRCQPILGHNTVFWYRQTMMQGLELLAYFRNRAPLDDSGMPKDRFSAEMPDATLATLKIQPSEPRDSAVYFCASGPGQGSYEQYFGPGTRLTVT.

This chain uses TRBV4-3 with TRBJ1-2; D perhaps matches TRBD1 (5 bases). CDR3 length: 14 amino acids. Germline V CDR1 and CDR2: LGHNA, YSLEER. V was cut by 4 bases and J by 0 bases, with 9 bases left in between. CDR3 residues: CASSPWGANYGYTF. In DNA form, the CDR3 reads TGCGCCAGCAGCCCCTGGGGGGCTAACTATGGCTACACCTTC.

V and J are TRBV19 and TRBJ2-3; possibly TRBD1 for D (5 bases). The germline gives CDR1 LNHDA, CDR2 SQIVND (reference sequence). Trimming stripped 10 bases from V and 0 bases from J, with 14 bases between. There are 14 residues in the CDR3. The CDR3 nucleotides are TGTGCCACCTCGGACATCTCTAGCACAGATACGCAGTATTTT. Translation gives CATSDISSTDTQYF.

This clone was counted a few times. The chain recombines TRBV2 with TRBJ1-2, with a possible D match to TRBD1 (5 bases). The CDR3 extends over 11 amino acids. The germline V gene has CDR1 SNHLY and CDR2 FYNNEI. V was shortened by 10 bases and J by 2 bases, with 8 bases between the two germline ends. CDR3 coding DNA: TGTGCCACCTCAGGGAACTATGGCTACACCTTC. It is translated as CATSGNYGYTF.

Details on this clone: An end of the junction does not agree with germline; a read error may underlie this. The chain joins TRBV11-2 to TRBJ1-1, with 8 bases identical to TRBD1. CDR1 and CDR2 (germline): SGHAT, FQNNGV. The CDR3 loop spans 15 amino acids. In DNA, the CDR3 is TGTGCCAGCAGCTCTCGACAGGGGATGAATACTGAAGCTTTCTTT. This translates into CASSSRQGMNTEAFF.

This sequence joins TRBV5-1 and TRBJ1-1, with D possibly TRBD1 on 6 matching bases. Trimming removed 4 bases at V and 3 bases at J, with 19 bases between. The V gene's germline CDR1 is SGHRS and CDR2 YFSETQ. This CDR3 is built from 16 residues. CDR3 DNA sequence: TGCGCCAGCAGCAATAGACAGGACCTGCCGTACACTGAAGCTTTCTTT. It is translated as CASSNRQDLPYTEAFF.

This clone was seen repeatedly, ten times or more. The V gene is TRBV28, the J gene TRBJ1-2; TRBD1 is a possible D gene (6 bases). Trimming left V 3 bases short and J 7 bases short, with 12 bases between. Germline V gene data show CDR1 as MDHEN and CDR2 as SYDVKM. The CDR3 loop spans 13 amino acids. CDR3 loop: CASSLGTFRGYTF. In DNA, the CDR3 is TGTGCCAGCAGTTTGGGGACATTTCGTGGCTACACCTTC.

V gene TRBV12-3 or TRBV12-4 combines with J gene TRBJ2-2, with unresolved D. The CDR3 is made up of 12 amino acids. V lost 6 bases to trimming and J lost 8 bases, with 10 bases between them. This CDR3 reads CASSRAQGELFF. For the CDR3, the DNA is TGTGCCAGCAGCAGAGCGCAAGGGGAGCTGTTTTTT.

This chain uses TRBV18 with TRBJ2-1; maybe TRBD2 (5 bases). The CDR3 is 15 residues long. Germline V gives CDR1 KGHSH, CDR2 LQKENI. The V and J ends lost 5 bases and 8 bases respectively, with 19 bases between them. This CDR3 reads CASSFNLAQDDEQFF. DNA for the CDR3: TGTGCCAGCTCATTCAACCTAGCCCAAGACGATGAGCAGTTCTTC.

The chain has TRBV15 and TRBJ2-7, with 15 bases identical to TRBD2. This CDR3 region has 21 residues. CDR1 and CDR2 from the germline V gene are LNHNV and YYDKDF (reference sequence). Trimming cost V 3 bases and J 3 bases; bases outside gene matches: 18. This CDR3 is CATSSSRAGTSGRKHLYEQYF. The DNA of the CDR3 is TGTGCCACCAGCAGCTCACGAGCCGGGACTAGCGGGAGGAAACACCTCTACGAGCAGTACTTC.

This chain links TRBV6-5 with TRBJ2-7; TRBD1 might be the D (5 bases). CDR3 size: 16 residues. Trimming removed 3 bases from V and 2 bases from J, with 17 bases in between. Per the germline V gene, CDR1 is MNHEY and CDR2 is SVGAGI. The CDR3 DNA reads as TGTGCCAGCAGTTATGACAGACAAGTAACAACCTACGAGCAGTACTTC. It is translated as CASSYDRQVTTYEQYF.

V usage is TRBV6-6 and J usage is TRBJ2-7; D is undetermined. Germline V gene sequence: CDR1 MNHNY, CDR2 SVGAGI (reference sequence). The CDR3 contains 12 residues. Trimming stripped 2 bases from V and 6 bases from J, with 8 bases between. CDR3 region: CASSYSSVEQYF. CDR3 DNA: TGTGCCAGCAGTTACAGTTCAGTCGAGCAGTACTTC.

This clone has a single count. The gene calls are TRBV2 and TRBJ1-3, with 8 bases lining up with TRBD1. The V and J ends lost 8 bases and 0 bases, in that order; junction bases with no gene match: 6. The CDR3 contains 15 residues. CDR1 and CDR2 (germline): SNHLY, FYNNEI. The CDR3 region has the DNA TGTGCCAGCGGCCGACAGGGGATCTCTGGAAACACCATATATTTT. Its protein is CASGRQGISGNTIYF.

V and J are TRBV7-8 and TRBJ2-1; TRBD2 aligns across 16 bases. The CDR3 has 17 residues. Germline CDR1 SGHVS, CDR2 FQNEAQ. The V segment lost 7 bases and the J segment 7 bases; nucleotides outside the gene matches: 10. The CDR3 loop reads CASNAPGLAGGPNEQFF. Here the CDR3 DNA reads TGTGCCAGCAACGCCCCGGGACTAGCGGGGGGGCCGAATGAGCAGTTCTTC.

The chain employs TRBV5-1 and TRBJ2-5; 8 bases map to TRBD2. CDR3 size: 15 residues. Germline CDR1 is SGHRS and CDR2 is YFSETQ. The V segment lost 1 base and the J segment 1 base; nucleotides outside the gene matches: 3. The CDR3 sequence: CASSLSAGGQETQYF. CDR3 DNA: TGCGCCAGCAGCTTGTCGGCGGGAGGCCAAGAGACCCAGTACTTC.

The chain links TRBV10-2 to TRBJ2-7; D uncertain. This CDR3 has 14 residues. Germline V gene sequence: CDR1 WSHSY, CDR2 SAAADI. With 6 bases removed from V and 0 bases from J, the gap between germline ends came to 12 bases. This CDR3 reads CASSSVEFSYEQYF. CDR3 nucleotide sequence: TGCGCCAGCAGCTCGGTCGAGTTCTCCTACGAGCAGTACTTC.

The count of this clone is one. This chain links TRBV19 with TRBJ1-2; no clear D gene. V was pared by 4 bases and J by 5 bases, with 11 bases between. The germline gives CDR1 LNHDA, CDR2 SQIVND (reference sequence). The CDR3 is made up of 13 amino acids. The chain's CDR3 is CASSTTSWYGYTF. DNA of the CDR3: TGTGCCAGTAGTACGACATCCTGGTATGGCTACACCTTC.

V is TRBV5-4 and J is TRBJ2-3, with D tentatively TRBD1 (6 bases). The V and J ends lost 1 base and 4 bases respectively, with 13 bases between them. Germline V CDR1 and CDR2: SGHNT, YYREEE (reference sequence). The CDR3 is 15 amino acids. CDR3 nucleotides: TGTGCCAGCAGCTTGACAGGGTATGCGGCAGATACGCAGTATTTT. Its translation: CASSLTGYAADTQYF.

In this sample, this clone turned up a few times. V gene TRBV9 combines with J gene TRBJ1-1; D unresolved. The CDR3 covers 14 residues. Trimming left V 1 base short and J 1 base short, with 8 bases between. Germline values: CDR1 SGDLS, CDR2 YYNGEE. The CDR3 sequence: CASSVIAENTEAFF. CDR3 DNA: TGTGCCAGCAGCGTAATCGCAGAGAACACTGAAGCTTTCTTT.

J is TRBJ2-1 and V is TRBV7-6, with TRBD1 matching over 10 bases. The ends lost 0 bases at V and 7 bases at J; junction bases unmatched: 6. Germline lookup yields CDR1 SGHVS and CDR2 FNYEAQ. The CDR3 consists of 16 residues. The CDR3 protein is CASSLATGGLGNEQFF. CDR3 coding DNA: TGTGCCAGCAGCTTAGCGACAGGGGGCTTAGGAAATGAGCAGTTCTTC.